Below are 26 T cell receptor beta chains sequenced from a single sample in a study of Graves' ophthalmopathy and Graves' hyperthyroidism. For repertoire sequencing, the TCR beta CDR3 regions were amplified from RNA transcripts. Scientists carried out first-round RT-PCR using HTBI primers and then a second-round multiplex PCR. In TCRdb, the multiplex PCR reads were re-called with MiXCR into one record per CDR3 protein. The table lists some 1.1 million distinct CDR3 sequences, about 38% of them singletons, with around 10% in the top ten. Material for sequencing was peripheral blood or thyroid tissue (not recorded which). The receptors originated from an adult man with Graves' hyperthyroidism.

This clonotype was seen many times. The V gene is TRBV11-2, the J gene TRBJ1-1; D perhaps matches TRBD1 (5 bases). The CDR3 totals 13 residues. Trimming removed 1 base at V and 5 bases at J, with 8 bases between. Germline V gene sequence: CDR1 SGHAT, CDR2 FQNNGV. CDR3 sequence: CASSLAGWTEAFF. Written as DNA, the CDR3 is TGTGCCAGCAGCTTAGCAGGGTGGACTGAAGCTTTCTTT.

The chain couples TRBV7-2 to TRBJ2-2, with D uncertain. Germline V CDR1 and CDR2: SGHTA, FQGNSA. With 6 bases removed from V and 1 base from J, the gap between germline ends came to 15 bases. CDR3 length: 16 residues. This chain's CDR3 is CASSNPRVGNTGELFF. As DNA, the CDR3 is TGTGCCAGCAGTAACCCCCGGGTCGGGAACACCGGGGAGCTGTTTTTT.

Comments on this clonotype: Lacking the conserved final phenylalanine or tryptophan, this CDR3 likely reflects a read error. It is unclear where the CDR3 begins or ends on the DNA, so no DNA is shown, and the CDR3 is as TCRdb lists it. This chain's CDR3 is CASSEGAGNSPRDL. The chain recombines TRBV25-1 with TRBJ1-6; TRBD1, the table's D call, lacks a check against the DNA. Germline V gives CDR1 MGHDK, CDR2 SYGVNS. The CDR3 is 14 residues long, ends included.

The genes are TRBV3-1 and TRBJ1-1, with D hard to call. V lost 5 bases, J lost 1 base, and 11 bases lay in between. This CDR3 is 14 amino acids long. The germline CDR1 and CDR2 sequences are LGHDT and YNNKEL (reference sequence). The CDR3 coding sequence is TGTGCCAGCAGCGTAGAGTACAGGAACACTGAAGCTTTCTTT. Translated: CASSVEYRNTEAFF. The full variable domain, with the rest looked up from reference TRBV3-1 and TRBJ1-1, is DTAVSQTPKYLVTQMGNDKSIKCEQNLGHDTMYWYKQDSKKFLKIMFSYNNKELIINETVPNRFSPKSPDKAHLNLHINSLELGDSAVYFCASSVEYRNTEAFFGQGTRLTVV.

CDR3 region: CASRIASGPQYF. The CDR3 bases are TGTGCCAGCAGAATAGCATCTGGGCCCCAGTACTTC. This sequence joins TRBV12-3 or TRBV12-4 and TRBJ2-5, with D uncertain. Trimming took off 6 bases at V and 9 bases at J, with 14 bases between the two ends. This CDR3 contains 12 residues.

Concerning this clonotype: A clone one base away is much larger, so this may be a read error. The V call is TRBV20-1, the J call TRBJ2-5; perhaps D is TRBD1 or TRBD2 (5 bases each). The ends were cut back, 6 bases at V and 5 bases at J, with 19 bases in the middle. This CDR3 is 14 amino acids long. Looked up from germline, CDR1 is DFQATT and CDR2 is SNEGSKA (reference sequence). The CDR3 DNA reads as TGCAGTGCGCATTCCGGGAAAGGGGTGGAGACCCAGTACTTC. Protein: CSAHSGKGVETQYF.

The J gene is TRBJ1-6, the V gene TRBV20-1; no firm D call. V lost 2 bases and J 0 bases, leaving 11 bases between the germline ends. This CDR3 region has 16 residues. Per germline, CDR1 DFQATT and CDR2 SNEGSKA (reference sequence). CDR3 DNA sequence: TGCAGTGCTAGAAGGCAGGCGAGCTCCTATAATTCACCCCTCCACTTT. Translation gives CSARRQASSYNSPLHF.

This clonotype occurred many times. The V call is TRBV29-1, the J call TRBJ1-4; D gene unclear. This CDR3 comprises 13 residues. Germline CDR1 SQVTM, CDR2 ANQGSEA. The V gene lost 7 bases and the J gene lost 0 bases, with 9 bases spanning the gap. The CDR3 coding sequence is TGCAGCGCTACAGAGGCAACTAATGAAAAACTGTTTTTT. Encoded protein: CSATEATNEKLFF. The full variable domain, with the rest looked up from reference TRBV29-1 and TRBJ1-4, is SAVISQKPSRDICQRGTSLTIQCQVDSQVTMMFWYRQQPGQSLTLIATANQGSEATYESGFVIDKFPISRPNLTFSTLTVSNMSPEDSSIYLCSATEATNEKLFFGSGTQLSVL.

This clonotype has at least ten counts. The CDR3 sequence: CASSLARGPNTEAFF. In DNA, the CDR3 is TGTGCCAGCAGCTTAGCACGGGGGCCGAACACTGAAGCTTTCTTT. The chain combines TRBV7-6 with TRBJ1-1; a weak D match, TRBD1 (6 bases). CDR1 is SGHVS and CDR2 is FNYEAQ in the germline V gene. This CDR3 is 15 amino acids long. V lost 0 bases, J lost 1 base, and 9 bases lay in between.

The chain joins TRBV12-3 or TRBV12-4 to TRBJ2-7; 7 nucleotides agree with TRBD2. V lost 3 bases, J lost 0 bases, and 5 bases stayed unmatched. The CDR3 has 15 amino acids. CDR3 in amino acids: CASSFRLADSYEQYF. The CDR3, as DNA: TGTGCCAGCAGTTTTAGGCTAGCGGACTCCTACGAGCAGTACTTC.

This clonotype has a count of ten or more. V is TRBV6-5 and J is TRBJ1-6; maybe TRBD1 (6 bases). The germline V gene encodes CDR1 MNHEY and CDR2 SVGAGI. V was clipped by 7 bases and J by 0 bases, with 10 bases between them. This CDR3 comprises 15 residues. CDR3 amino acids: CASTTGSSYNSPLHF. CDR3 coding DNA: TGTGCCAGCACCACAGGGAGCTCCTATAATTCACCCCTCCACTTT.

This clonotype was counted between two and nine times. The CDR3 is CASSLGQVDYEQYF. CDR3 in DNA: TGCGCCAGCAGCTTGGGACAGGTGGACTACGAGCAGTACTTC. The gene calls are TRBV5-1 and TRBJ2-7; D might be TRBD1 (6 bases). There are 14 residues in the CDR3. CDR1 is SGHRS and CDR2 is YFSETQ in the germline V gene. The ends were cut back, 0 bases at V and 3 bases at J, with 10 bases in the middle.

The chain is built from TRBV2 and TRBJ1-6; the match to TRBD1 covers 9 bases. V shed 8 bases and J 10 bases; nucleotides not matched to a gene: 15. This CDR3 is built from 16 residues. CDR1 is SNHLY and CDR2 is FYNNEI in the germline V gene. The DNA for the CDR3 is TGTGCCAGCCAGCTGGGACAGGGACGGGTGAGATCACCCCTCCACTTT. It codes for CASQLGQGRVRSPLHF.

The chain uses TRBV12-3 or TRBV12-4 and TRBJ1-5; 8 positions agree with TRBD1. This CDR3 is built from 20 residues. V was pared by 8 bases and J by 2 bases, with 23 bases of the junction left unmatched. The DNA of the CDR3 is TGTGCCAGCCAAGGACAGGGCTGGGGCCGTGGTCGGATGGGCAATCAGCCCCAGCATTTT. Its protein product is CASQGQGWGRGRMGNQPQHF.

This clonotype was recorded at least ten times. This chain connects TRBV15 to TRBJ2-7; perhaps TRBD1 as D (6 bases). This CDR3 spans 12 amino acids. The V end was cut by 5 bases, the J end by 6 bases, with 11 bases between. Germline V gene sequence: CDR1 LNHNV, CDR2 YYDKDF (reference sequence). In DNA, the CDR3 is TGTGCCACCAGCGGGGGACATTTCGAGCAGTACTTC. It is translated as CATSGGHFEQYF.

This clonotype was counted many times. This chain links TRBV20-1 with TRBJ2-7; 7 nucleotides agree with TRBD1. The CDR3 consists of 13 residues. Germline-derived CDR1 and CDR2 are DFQATT and SNEGSKA (reference sequence). V lost 2 bases to trimming and J lost 2 bases; unmatched junction nucleotides: 3. The DNA for the CDR3 is TGCAGTGCTAGACCTACAGGGGCCTACGAGCAGTACTTC. Residues: CSARPTGAYEQYF.

On this clonotype itself: A much larger clone is a single base away; this may be a read error. This chain joins TRBV20-1 and TRBJ2-5, with D possibly being TRBD2 (5 bases). The CDR3 spans 16 residues. V was pared by 5 bases and J by 9 bases, with 28 bases between. The germline V gene has CDR1 DFQATT and CDR2 SNEGSKA (reference sequence). CDR3 protein: CSAPHTAALTPKSQYF. CDR3 DNA sequence: TGCAGTGCTCCTCATACAGCGGCTCTTACCCCCAAGTCCCAGTACTTC.

The V and J genes are TRBV6-5 and TRBJ1-2; D is ambiguous. The V end lost 6 bases, the J end lost 8 bases, and 16 bases lay between the germline ends. This CDR3 region has 13 residues. Germline CDR1 and CDR2: MNHEY and SVGAGI. The CDR3 bases are TGTGCCAGCAGCCCCACAAGGGAAGGGGGCTACACCTTC. Amino acid sequence: CASSPTREGGYTF.

This clonotype was counted ten times or more. This chain joins TRBV6-6 and TRBJ2-7; the match to TRBD1 covers 9 bases. In germline, CDR1 is MNHNY, CDR2 SVGAGI (reference sequence). The J segment lost 9 bases and the V segment lost 5 bases, leaving 11 bases of the junction unmatched. This CDR3 has 14 amino acids. The CDR3 here is CASSVPPGQGSQYF. CDR3 DNA: TGTGCCAGCAGTGTGCCCCCGGGACAGGGCTCGCAGTACTTC.

The chain couples TRBV7-8 to TRBJ2-2, with 9 bases that match TRBD1. Germline assignment: CDR1 SGHVS and CDR2 FQNEAQ. This CDR3 region has 17 residues. The V gene end was trimmed by 4 bases and the J gene end by 6 bases; junction bases not matched to a gene: 12. DNA for the CDR3: TGTGCCAGCAGCTCCGGGACAGGGCGGAGGGTGTCCGGGGAGCTGTTTTTT. It encodes CASSSGTGRRVSGELFF.

This clonotype appeared many times. One end of the junction varies from germline; a read error may be responsible. DNA for the CDR3: TGTGCCAGCAGCCAGTTTCTATACGGGCAGTACTTC. Amino acids: CASSQFLYGQYF. The V and J genes are TRBV14 and TRBJ2-7; no clear D. The CDR3 has 12 residues. Germline V CDR1 and CDR2: SGHDN, FVKESK. The whole variable domain, remainder taken from reference TRBV14 and TRBJ2-7, is EAGVTQFPSHSVIEKGQTVTLRCDPISGHDNLYWYRRVMGKEIKFLLHFVKESKQDESGMPNNRFLAERTGGTYSTLKVQPAELEDSGVYFCASSQFLYGQYFGPGTRLTVT.

V usage is TRBV30 and J usage is TRBJ2-7; 9 bases are a match to TRBD1. V gave up 2 bases and J gave up 7 bases; unmatched junction bases: 6. The CDR3 is made up of 13 amino acids. Looked up from germline, CDR1 is GTSNPN and CDR2 is SVGIG (reference sequence). In DNA, the CDR3 is TGTGCCTGGAGTACAGGGGGCTCGCTTGAGCAGTACTTC. It codes for CAWSTGGSLEQYF.

This clonotype has only a few counts. The gene calls are TRBV5-1 and TRBJ2-5; the match to TRBD2 covers 10 bases. V lost 4 bases, J lost 4 bases, and 13 bases stayed unmatched. The germline gives CDR1 SGHRS, CDR2 YFSETQ. There are 17 residues in the CDR3. The DNA of the CDR3 is TGCGCCAGCAGCCCGGGCCGAGCGGGAGGGCCGGGAGAGACCCAGTACTTC. Protein: CASSPGRAGGPGETQYF. The entire variable domain, with the rest obtained from reference TRBV5-1 and TRBJ2-5, is as follows: KAGVTQTPRYLIKTRGQQVTLSCSPISGHRSVSWYQQTPGQGLQFLFEYFSETQRNKGNFPGRFSGRQFSNSRSEMNVSTLELGDSALYLCASSPGRAGGPGETQYFGPGTRLLVL.

This clonotype appeared many times. The chain employs TRBV11-2 and TRBJ1-2; 7 bases match TRBD1. J was trimmed by 3 bases and V by 5 bases; bases with no gene match: 3. Germline lookup yields CDR1 SGHAT and CDR2 FQNNGV. The CDR3 length is 13 residues. The CDR3, as DNA: TGTGCCAGCAGCGATACAGGGGACTATGGCTACACCTTC. Encoded protein: CASSDTGDYGYTF. Based on the CDR3 plus reference TRBV11-2 and TRBJ1-2, the full variable domain is EAGVAQSPRYKIIEKRQSVAFWCNPISGHATLYWYQQILGQGPKLLIQFQNNGVVDDSQLPKDRFSAERLKGVDSTLKIQPAKLEDSAVYLCASSDTGDYGYTFGSGTRLTVV.

Only a few counts were recorded for this clonotype. The chain links TRBV4-1 to TRBJ1-1, with TRBD1 as a possible D gene (6 bases). The germline V gene has CDR1 MGHRA and CDR2 YSYEKL. The CDR3 runs to 15 residues. V was shortened by 3 bases and J by 1 base, with 12 bases between the two germline ends. The CDR3 DNA sequence: TGCGCCAGCAGCCAGGGGCCGGGACAGAACACTGAAGCTTTCTTT. Encoded protein: CASSQGPGQNTEAFF.

The chain joins TRBV25-1 to TRBJ2-7, with a tentative D call TRBD2 (5 bases). This CDR3 is built from 12 residues. From germline, CDR1 is MGHDK and CDR2 SYGVNS. V was shortened by 8 bases and J by 0 bases, with 8 bases between the two germline ends. The CDR3 sequence: CASGEISYEQYF. The DNA for the CDR3 is TGTGCCAGCGGGGAGATCTCCTACGAGCAGTACTTC.